Presented here are 24 T cell receptor beta chains from one specimen sequenced in a study of T-cell memory formation after mild COVID-19. TCRdb reanalysed the 5' RACE reads using MiXCR and keeps one entry per CDR3 protein. The sample has a few hundred thousand distinct CDR3 sequences, around 15% seen once. Sequenced input: PBMCs or a T cell subset sorted from them (not recorded which). These receptors came from a young man who had mild COVID-19 (a few samples of this study predate the infection). Cell type and time point are not known.

This clonotype was counted a few times. The chain recombines TRBV18 with TRBJ1-6; D unresolved. V lost 2 bases to trimming and J lost 8 bases, with 7 bases between them. Looked up from germline, CDR1 is KGHSH and CDR2 is LQKENI. This CDR3 region has 13 residues. The DNA for the CDR3 is TGTGCCAGCTCACCAGCTTGGGATTCACCCCTCCACTTT. Translated: CASSPAWDSPLHF.

This clonotype was seen many times. This chain links TRBV28 with TRBJ1-2, with D maybe TRBD1 (5 bases). CDR3 length: 12 residues. The germline V and J ends were trimmed by 9 bases and 4 bases, with 12 bases remaining between them. Germline lookup yields CDR1 MDHEN and CDR2 SYDVKM. CDR3 region: CASSPGPYGYTF. The CDR3 DNA reads TGTGCCAGTAGTCCGGGGCCCTATGGCTACACCTTC.

V gene TRBV2 combines with J gene TRBJ2-7; D call uncertain. Trimming stripped 5 bases from V and 2 bases from J, with 13 bases between. The CDR3 totals 14 residues. CDR1 and CDR2 from the germline V gene are SNHLY and FYNNEI. In DNA form, the CDR3 reads TGTGCCAGCAGTAGGACGCAGACCGCCTACGAGCAGTACGTC. It translates to CASSRTQTAYEQYV.

This sequence joins TRBV2 and TRBJ1-1; maybe TRBD1 (5 bases). Germline loops: CDR1 SNHLY, CDR2 FYNNEI. The CDR3 contains 13 residues. V was cut by 2 bases and J by 8 bases, with 12 bases left in between. This chain's CDR3 is CASSEFLSGEAFF. DNA for the CDR3: TGTGCCAGCAGTGAATTCCTCTCAGGGGAAGCTTTCTTT.

This clonotype was detected a few times. The rearrangement uses TRBV4-3 and TRBJ2-2; the D is unclear. The CDR3 runs to 13 residues. Germline V gene data show CDR1 as LGHNA and CDR2 as YSLEER. With 3 bases removed from V and 3 bases from J, the gap between germline ends came to 5 bases. CDR3 coding DNA: TGCGCCAGCAGCCATATCCACACCGGGGAGCTGTTTTTT. Protein sequence: CASSHIHTGELFF.

The chain carries TRBV5-5 and TRBJ2-1; no reliable D call. Germline CDR1 reads SGHKS; CDR2 reads YYEKEE (reference sequence). This CDR3 has 13 residues. The V end was cut by 4 bases, the J end by 2 bases, with 7 bases between. The chain's CDR3 is CASSVLTYNEQFF. CDR3 DNA sequence: TGTGCCAGCAGCGTTTTGACCTACAATGAGCAGTTCTTC.

This clonotype was seen repeatedly, ten times or more. This chain uses TRBV5-1 with TRBJ1-6; possible D gene TRBD1, 6 bases. V lost 5 bases and J lost 9, with 15 bases in between. There are 14 residues in the CDR3. Germline V gives CDR1 SGHRS, CDR2 YFSETQ. The CDR3 nucleotides are TGCGCCAGCAGTCAGGGGCGAGTAGGTTCACCCCTCCACTTT. As protein: CASSQGRVGSPLHF. The variable domain in full, completed from reference TRBV5-1 and TRBJ1-6, reads KAGVTQTPRYLIKTRGQQVTLSCSPISGHRSVSWYQQTPGQGLQFLFEYFSETQRNKGNFPGRFSGRQFSNSRSEMNVSTLELGDSALYLCASSQGRVGSPLHFGNGTRLTVT.

This clonotype came up a few times. V usage is TRBV6-1 and J usage is TRBJ1-2; TRBD1 matches at 11 bases. The CDR3 sequence is 14 residues long. The junction had 2 bases not matched to a gene; V was cut back by 4 bases and J by 4 bases. The germline V gene encodes CDR1 MNHNS and CDR2 SASEGT. CDR3 nucleotide sequence: TGTGCCAGCAGTGTGGGACAGGGGGGCTATGGCTACACCTTC. Its translation: CASSVGQGGYGYTF.

This clonotype was observed a few times. The rearrangement links TRBV9 to TRBJ2-3; D is possibly TRBD2 (6 bases). The CDR3 has 15 residues. Trimming took 0 bases from V and 1 from J, leaving 9 bases between them. The germline V gene has CDR1 SGDLS and CDR2 YYNGEE. The CDR3 spells CASSVDGTGTDTQYF. The CDR3 nucleotides are TGTGCCAGCAGCGTAGACGGGACTGGCACAGATACGCAGTATTTT.

The V gene is TRBV3-1, the J gene TRBJ2-2; D gene ambiguous. Germline V gives CDR1 LGHDT, CDR2 YNNKEL (reference sequence). The V gene lost 1 base and the J gene lost 3 bases, with 6 bases spanning the gap. CDR3 length equals 14 residues. The CDR3 DNA reads as TGTGCCAGCAGCCAAGGTTATGACACCGGGGAGCTGTTTTTT. It encodes CASSQGYDTGELFF.

The chain combines TRBV9 with TRBJ2-1; D is possibly TRBD2 (6 bases). V was pared by 0 bases and J by 9 bases, with 16 bases between. Looked up from germline, CDR1 is SGDLS and CDR2 is YYNGEE. The CDR3 length is 15 residues. Here the CDR3 reads CASSVGGAGNREQFF. The CDR3 DNA reads as TGTGCCAGCAGCGTAGGGGGCGCGGGGAACCGTGAGCAGTTCTTC.

At least ten counts were recorded for this clonotype. The chain joins TRBV6-5 to TRBJ2-7; D perhaps matches TRBD2 (6 bases). This CDR3 has 14 amino acids. Germline CDR1 MNHEY, CDR2 SVGAGI. Trimming removed 6 bases at V and 2 bases at J, with 14 bases between. CDR3 protein: CASSPRGSPYEQYV. The CDR3 DNA is TGTGCCAGCAGCCCCCGGGGGTCCCCCTACGAGCAGTACGTC.

The count of this clonotype is one. This sequence joins TRBV11-3 and TRBJ2-2; D ambiguous. V shed 2 bases and J shed 7 bases, with 8 bases lying between them. The CDR3 covers 13 residues. CDR1 is SGHNT and CDR2 is YENEEA in the germline V gene. The CDR3 loop reads CASSLSASGELFF. CDR3 sequence (DNA): TGTGCCAGCAGCTTAAGTGCCAGCGGGGAGCTGTTTTTT.

This clonotype came up many times. This sequence joins TRBV15 and TRBJ2-5; a possible D gene is TRBD2 (6 bases). Trimming removed 4 bases from V and 5 bases from J, with 14 bases in between. Germline assignment: CDR1 LNHNV and CDR2 YYDKDF (reference sequence). There are 14 residues in the CDR3. As DNA, the CDR3 is TGTGCCACCAGCACCTACTCCAGCGGGGAGACCCAGTACTTC. Encoded protein: CATSTYSSGETQYF.

This rearrangement joins TRBV5-5 to TRBJ1-2; possibly TRBD1 for D (6 bases). The CDR3 is 13 residues long. V was pared by 3 bases and J by 2 bases, with 8 bases between. The germline V gene has CDR1 SGHKS and CDR2 YYEKEE (reference sequence). The DNA of the CDR3 is TGTGCCAGCAGCTGGCAGGGGAACTATGGCTACACCTTC. It yields the protein CASSWQGNYGYTF. The whole variable domain, remainder taken from reference TRBV5-5 and TRBJ1-2, is DAGVTQSPTHLIKTRGQQVTLRCSPISGHKSVSWYQQVLGQGPQFIFQYYEKEERGRGNFPDRFSARQFPNYSSELNVNALLLGDSALYLCASSWQGNYGYTFGSGTRLTVV.

This chain links TRBV5-1 with TRBJ1-2; possibly TRBD1 for D (6 bases). Germline V gene lookup returns CDR1 SGHRS and CDR2 YFSETQ. The germline V and J ends were trimmed by 4 bases and 5 bases, with 15 bases remaining between them. This CDR3 is 14 amino acids long. This CDR3 is CASSTTGKQYGYTF. CDR3 DNA: TGCGCCAGCAGCACCACAGGGAAACAGTATGGCTACACCTTC.

This clonotype was picked up a small number of times. The chain is built from TRBV4-1 and TRBJ2-2; 8 positions match TRBD1. Germline trimming cut 2 bases from V and 5 bases from J; bases unmatched to any gene: 7. The CDR3 spans 16 residues. The germline CDR1 and CDR2 sequences are MGHRA and YSYEKL. The CDR3 spells CASSQPGQGSTGELFF. The CDR3 nucleotides read TGCGCCAGCAGCCAACCAGGACAGGGTAGTACCGGGGAGCTGTTTTTT.

This clonotype turned up a few times. The chain couples TRBV28 to TRBJ1-5; TRBD1 is a possible D gene (5 bases). The germline V gene encodes CDR1 MDHEN and CDR2 SYDVKM. This CDR3 comprises 13 residues. V lost 6 bases, J lost 6 bases, and 12 bases lay in between. The CDR3 protein is CASRKGGTQPQHF. The CDR3, as DNA: TGTGCCAGCAGAAAGGGAGGGACTCAGCCCCAGCATTTT.

This clonotype was detected a few times. The V gene is TRBV12-3 or TRBV12-4, the J gene TRBJ1-6; a possible D gene is TRBD1 (6 bases). The CDR3 sequence is 13 residues long. Trimming removed 7 bases from V and 11 bases from J, with 15 bases in between. Here the CDR3 DNA reads TGTGCCAGCACTCAGCTAGGGGGAGCACCCCTCCACTTT. Residues: CASTQLGGAPLHF.

The rearrangement links TRBV30 to TRBJ2-3; 10 nucleotides match TRBD1. This CDR3 region has 17 residues. J was trimmed by 4 bases and V by 1 base; bases with no gene match: 11. Germline lookup yields CDR1 GTSNPN and CDR2 SVGIG (reference sequence). The CDR3: CAWSGPRQGAHPDTQYF. The DNA of the CDR3 is TGTGCCTGGAGTGGCCCTCGACAGGGGGCGCATCCAGATACGCAGTATTTT.

The chain links TRBV6-5 to TRBJ2-2; D remains unclear. CDR3 length equals 14 residues. Germline V CDR1 and CDR2: MNHEY, SVGAGI. V was shortened by 4 bases and J by 0 bases, with 6 bases between the two germline ends. This CDR3 is CASSFEPNTGELFF. For the CDR3, the DNA is TGTGCCAGCAGTTTCGAACCGAACACCGGGGAGCTGTTTTTT.

Only a few counts were recorded for this clonotype. V and J are TRBV7-9 and TRBJ2-3; no definite D call. V lost 5 bases, J lost 0 bases, and 12 bases lay in between. Germline CDR1 SEHNR, CDR2 FQNEAQ (reference sequence). This CDR3 is built from 15 residues. The CDR3 loop reads CASSPSSVSTDTQYF. Written as DNA, the CDR3 is TGTGCCAGCAGCCCTTCCTCGGTTAGCACAGATACGCAGTATTTT.

This chain links TRBV10-1 with TRBJ1-1; D is possibly TRBD1 (5 bases). The CDR3 sequence is 14 residues long. CDR1 is WNHNN and CDR2 is SYGVQD in the germline V gene (reference sequence). V shed 0 bases and J shed 8 bases, with 13 bases lying between them. The chain's CDR3 is CASSESGAAREAFF. The CDR3 coding sequence is TGCGCCAGCAGTGAGTCAGGGGCGGCACGCGAAGCTTTCTTT.

The chain recombines TRBV20-1 with TRBJ1-2; 7 bases align to TRBD1. The CDR3 consists of 15 residues. V lost 2 bases to trimming and J lost 2 bases; unmatched junction nucleotides: 8. Germline V gene data show CDR1 as DFQATT and CDR2 as SNEGSKA (reference sequence). CDR3 loop: CSARPGTVNNYGYTF. In nucleotides, the CDR3 is TGCAGTGCTAGACCCGGGACAGTGAACAACTATGGCTACACCTTC.